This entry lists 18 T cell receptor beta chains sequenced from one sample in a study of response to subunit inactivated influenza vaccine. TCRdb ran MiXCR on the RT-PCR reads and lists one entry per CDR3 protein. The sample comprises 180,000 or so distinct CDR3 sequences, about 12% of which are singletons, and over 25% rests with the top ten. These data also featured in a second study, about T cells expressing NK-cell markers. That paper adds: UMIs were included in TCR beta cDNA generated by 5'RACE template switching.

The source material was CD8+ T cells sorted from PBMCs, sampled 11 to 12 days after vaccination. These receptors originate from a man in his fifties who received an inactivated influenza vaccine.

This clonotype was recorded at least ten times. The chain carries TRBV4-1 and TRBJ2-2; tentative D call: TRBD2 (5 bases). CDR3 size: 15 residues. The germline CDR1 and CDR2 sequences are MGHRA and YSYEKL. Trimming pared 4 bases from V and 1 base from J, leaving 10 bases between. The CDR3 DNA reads TGCGCCAGCAGCCTCTATCGGGGGAACACCGGGGAGCTGTTTTTT. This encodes CASSLYRGNTGELFF.

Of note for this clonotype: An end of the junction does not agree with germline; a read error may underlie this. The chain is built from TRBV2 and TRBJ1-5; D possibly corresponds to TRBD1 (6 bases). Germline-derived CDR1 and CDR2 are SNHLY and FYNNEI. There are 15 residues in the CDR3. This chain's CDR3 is CASSDGQNLNRPQHF. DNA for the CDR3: TGTGCCAGCAGTGACGGACAGAACCTGAATCGGCCCCAGCATTTT. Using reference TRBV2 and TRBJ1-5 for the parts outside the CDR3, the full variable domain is EPEVTQTPSHQVTQMGQEVILRCVPISNHLYFYWYRQILGQKVEFLVSFYNNEISEKSEIFDDQFSVERPDGSNFTLKIRSTKLEDSAMYFCASSDGQNLNRPQHFGDGTRLSIL.

The CDR3 reads CASANTGGKTQYF. CDR3 bases: TGTGCCAGCGCTAATACAGGGGGAAAGACCCAGTACTTC. V usage is TRBV27 and J usage is TRBJ2-5; 8 bases match TRBD1. Trimming took 8 bases from V and 6 from J; bases not matched to a gene: 8. Germline lookup yields CDR1 MNHEY and CDR2 SMNVEV (reference sequence). This CDR3 region has 13 residues.

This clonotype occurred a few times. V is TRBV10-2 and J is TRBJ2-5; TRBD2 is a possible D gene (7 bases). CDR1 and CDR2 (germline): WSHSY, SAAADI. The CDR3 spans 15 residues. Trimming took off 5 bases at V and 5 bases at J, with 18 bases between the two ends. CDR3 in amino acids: CASSPGRGPPETQYF. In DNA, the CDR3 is TGCGCCAGCAGTCCTGGGCGGGGGCCCCCGGAGACCCAGTACTTC.

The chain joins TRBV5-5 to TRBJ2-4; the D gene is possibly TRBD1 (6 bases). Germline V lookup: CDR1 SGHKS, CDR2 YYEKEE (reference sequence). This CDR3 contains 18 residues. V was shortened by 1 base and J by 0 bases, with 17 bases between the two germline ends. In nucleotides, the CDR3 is TGTGCCAGCAGCTTGAGATTGACGGGACAACTAGCCAAAAACATTCAGTACTTC. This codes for CASSLRLTGQLAKNIQYF.

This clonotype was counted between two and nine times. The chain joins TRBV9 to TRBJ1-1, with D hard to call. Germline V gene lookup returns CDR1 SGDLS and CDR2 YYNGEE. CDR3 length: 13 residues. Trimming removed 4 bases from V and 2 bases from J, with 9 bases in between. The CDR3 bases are TGTGCCAGCAGCTCTCGTTTTAACACTGAAGCTTTCTTT. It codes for CASSSRFNTEAFF.

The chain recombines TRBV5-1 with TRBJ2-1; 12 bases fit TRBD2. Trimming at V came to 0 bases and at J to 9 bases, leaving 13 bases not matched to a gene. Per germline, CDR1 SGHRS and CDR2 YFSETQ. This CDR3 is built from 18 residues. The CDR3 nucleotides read TGCGCCAGCAGCTTGGCCACTTTGCTAGCGGGAGGGCCGGGTGAGCAGTTCTTC. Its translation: CASSLATLLAGGPGEQFF.

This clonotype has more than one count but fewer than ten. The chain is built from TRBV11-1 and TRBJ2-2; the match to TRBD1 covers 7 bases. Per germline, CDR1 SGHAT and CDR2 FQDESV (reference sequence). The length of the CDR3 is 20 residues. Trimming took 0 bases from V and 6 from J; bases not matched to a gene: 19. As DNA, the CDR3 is TGTGCCAGCAGCTTAGCTAAAGGTTGGGGAAGACAGGGCTTTTCCGGGGAGCTGTTTTTT. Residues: CASSLAKGWGRQGFSGELFF.

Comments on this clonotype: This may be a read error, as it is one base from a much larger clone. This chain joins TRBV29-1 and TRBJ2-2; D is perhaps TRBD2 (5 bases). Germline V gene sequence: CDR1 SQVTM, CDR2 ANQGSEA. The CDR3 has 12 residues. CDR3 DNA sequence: TGCAGCGTTGTGGTAAACACCGGGGAGCTGTATTTT. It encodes CSVVVNTGELYF.

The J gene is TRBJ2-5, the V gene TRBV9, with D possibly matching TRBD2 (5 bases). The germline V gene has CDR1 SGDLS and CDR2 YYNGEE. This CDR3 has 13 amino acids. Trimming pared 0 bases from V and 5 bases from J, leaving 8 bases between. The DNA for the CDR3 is TGTGCCAGCAGCGTAGGAGGGTGGGAGACCCAGTACTTC. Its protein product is CASSVGGWETQYF. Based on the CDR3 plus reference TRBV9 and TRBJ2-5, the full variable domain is DSGVTQTPKHLITATGQRVTLRCSPRSGDLSVYWYQQSLDQGLQFLIQYYNGEERAKGNILERFSAQQFPDLHSELNLSSLELGDSALYFCASSVGGWETQYFGPGTRLLVL.

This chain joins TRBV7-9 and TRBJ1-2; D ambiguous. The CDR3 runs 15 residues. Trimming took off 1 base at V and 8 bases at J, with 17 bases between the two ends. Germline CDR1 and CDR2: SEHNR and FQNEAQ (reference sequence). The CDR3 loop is CASSLGAGVLSGYTF. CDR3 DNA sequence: TGTGCCAGCAGCTTAGGAGCAGGAGTGTTATCCGGCTACACCTTC. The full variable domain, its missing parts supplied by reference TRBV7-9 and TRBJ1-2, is DTGVSQNPRHKITKRGQNVTFRCDPISEHNRLYWYRQTLGQGPEFLTYFQNEAQLEKSRLLSDRFSAERPKGSFSTLEIQRTEQGDSAMYLCASSLGAGVLSGYTFGSGTRLTVV.

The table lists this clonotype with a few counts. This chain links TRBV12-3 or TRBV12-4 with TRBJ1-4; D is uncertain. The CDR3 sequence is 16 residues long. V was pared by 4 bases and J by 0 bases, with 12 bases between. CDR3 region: CASSSGRHATNEKLFF. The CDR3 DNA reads TGTGCCAGCAGTTCAGGAAGACACGCAACTAATGAAAAACTGTTTTTT.

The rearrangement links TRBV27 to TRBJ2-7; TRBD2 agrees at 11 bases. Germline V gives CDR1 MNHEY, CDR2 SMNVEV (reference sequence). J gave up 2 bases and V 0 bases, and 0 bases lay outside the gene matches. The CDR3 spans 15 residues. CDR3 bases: TGTGCCAGCAGTTTATCTAGCGGGGGGGCCTACGAGCAGTACTTC. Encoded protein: CASSLSSGGAYEQYF.

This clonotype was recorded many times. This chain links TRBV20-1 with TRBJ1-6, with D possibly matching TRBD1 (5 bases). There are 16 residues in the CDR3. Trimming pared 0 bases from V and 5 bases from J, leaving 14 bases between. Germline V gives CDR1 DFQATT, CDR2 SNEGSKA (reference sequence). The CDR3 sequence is CSARDLAGGHNSPLHF. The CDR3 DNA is TGCAGTGCTAGAGATCTCGCCGGGGGACATAATTCACCCCTCCACTTT.

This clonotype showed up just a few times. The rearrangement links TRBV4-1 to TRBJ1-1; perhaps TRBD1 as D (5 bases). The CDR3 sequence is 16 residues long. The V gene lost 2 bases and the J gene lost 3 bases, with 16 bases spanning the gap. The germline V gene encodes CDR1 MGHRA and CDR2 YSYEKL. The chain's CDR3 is CASSQLGTRVDTEAFF. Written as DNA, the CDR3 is TGCGCCAGCAGCCAATTAGGGACCAGGGTGGACACTGAAGCTTTCTTT.

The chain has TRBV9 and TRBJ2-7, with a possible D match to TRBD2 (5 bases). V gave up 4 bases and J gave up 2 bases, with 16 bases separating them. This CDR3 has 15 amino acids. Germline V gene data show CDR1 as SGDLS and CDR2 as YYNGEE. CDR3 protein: CASSRSSDGAYEQYF. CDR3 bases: TGTGCCAGCAGCAGGTCCTCCGACGGGGCCTACGAGCAGTACTTC.

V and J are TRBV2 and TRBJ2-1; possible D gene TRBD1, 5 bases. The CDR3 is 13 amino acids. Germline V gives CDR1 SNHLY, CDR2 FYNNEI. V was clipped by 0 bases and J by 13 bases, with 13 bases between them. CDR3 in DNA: TGTGCCAGCAGTGAAGCGCCTGGGGCCGCCCAGTTCTTC. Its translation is CASSEAPGAAQFF.

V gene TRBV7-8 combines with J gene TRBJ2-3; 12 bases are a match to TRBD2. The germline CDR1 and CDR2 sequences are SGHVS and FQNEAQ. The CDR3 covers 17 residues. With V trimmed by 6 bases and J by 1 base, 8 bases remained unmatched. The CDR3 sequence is CASSYRLAGVRTDTQYF. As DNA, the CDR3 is TGTGCCAGCAGTTACAGACTAGCGGGGGTTCGCACAGATACGCAGTATTTT.